Below, 15 T cell receptor beta chains from the same sample are listed, as sequenced in a study of T cell clones after liver transplantation (dated by TCRdb to about 2019). Libraries were constructed by the immunoSEQ multiplex PCR assay. TCRdb carries this immuneACCESS record with in-frame sequences only. Its versions omit some clonotypes, under half of them owing to an unresolved V gene in the studies checked, with the rest unexplained. The sample yields around 76,000 clones; approximately 80% were counted once. The ten largest clones capture about 0.79% of the sample. This material consisted of CD4+ T cells from blood, taken 12 months after liver transplant. These receptors all come from a human patient who received a liver transplant. Because of the transplant, the T cells may be the graft donor's rather than the patient's own.

Notes on this clone: The junction differs from germline at one of its ends, possibly a read error. Here the CDR3 DNA reads TGTGCCAGCAGCTTGATGACCGGATCTAACTATGGCTACATCTTC. Its protein is CASSLMTGSNYGYIF. The gene calls are TRBV5-4 and TRBJ1-2; D ambiguous. Germline assignment: CDR1 SGHNT and CDR2 YYREEE (reference sequence). This CDR3 region has 15 residues.

J is TRBJ2-7 and V is TRBV9; TRBD1 matches 8 bases. V shed 0 bases and J 5 bases; nucleotides not matched to a gene: 13. In germline, CDR1 is SGDLS, CDR2 YYNGEE. The CDR3 covers 17 residues. As DNA, the CDR3 is TGTGCCAGCAGCGTAGGTTCGGGGCAGGGGGCCGTCAACGAGCAGTACTTC. This gives the protein CASSVGSGQGAVNEQYF. The variable domain in full, completed from reference TRBV9 and TRBJ2-7, reads DSGVTQTPKHLITATGQRVTLRCSPRSGDLSVYWYQQSLDQGLQFLIQYYNGEERAKGNILERFSAQQFPDLHSELNLSSLELGDSALYFCASSVGSGQGAVNEQYFGPGTRLTVT.

This clone was seen only once. The chain recombines TRBV11-2 with TRBJ2-2; possible D gene TRBD1, 6 bases. Trimming stripped 5 bases from V and 4 bases from J, with 14 bases between. CDR1 SGHAT and CDR2 FQNNGV come from the germline V gene. The CDR3 consists of 15 residues. The CDR3 DNA reads as TGTGCCAGCAGCCGATTTACAGGGAGCACCGGGGAGCTGTTTTTT. This sequence encodes CASSRFTGSTGELFF.

The chain recombines TRBV6-5 with TRBJ2-7; D perhaps matches TRBD2 (6 bases). Germline lookup yields CDR1 MNHEY and CDR2 SVGAGI. Trimming took off 6 bases at V and 7 bases at J, with 19 bases between the two ends. This CDR3 comprises 14 residues. Here the CDR3 DNA reads TGTGCCAGCAGCCCCGGAGGGGCGAGAAAAGAGCAGTACTTC. Amino acid sequence: CASSPGGARKEQYF.

CDR3 coding DNA: TGCGCCAGCAGCTTGTCGGGTCAGACCTACAATGAGCAGTTCTTC. Translating it yields CASSLSGQTYNEQFF. This chain uses TRBV5-1 with TRBJ2-1; no clear D gene. The CDR3 has 15 residues. Looked up from germline, CDR1 is SGHRS and CDR2 is YFSETQ. V gave up 1 base and J gave up 2 bases, with 10 bases separating them.

The chain couples TRBV18 to TRBJ1-3; D gene unclear. Germline CDR1 and CDR2: KGHSH and LQKENI. CDR3 length equals 14 residues. V gave up 5 bases and J gave up 3 bases, with 11 bases separating them. The CDR3 DNA sequence: TGTGCCAGCTCAGCGTTAGACGGTGGAAACACCATATATTTT. Protein product: CASSALDGGNTIYF. Supplemented by reference TRBV18 and TRBJ1-3, the full variable domain reads NAGVMQNPRHLVRRRGQEARLRCSPMKGHSHVYWYRQLPEEGLKFMVYLQKENIIDESGMPKERFSAEFPKEGPSILRIQQVVRGDSAAYFCASSALDGGNTIYFGEGSWLTVV.

The chain links TRBV29-1 to TRBJ1-3, with D unclear. The CDR3 extends over 11 amino acids. Germline V CDR1 and CDR2: SQVTM, ANQGSEA. Trimming cost V 6 bases and J 4 bases, with 7 bases left between them. CDR3 in DNA: TGCAGCGTGGCATCGGGAAACACCATATATTTT. Its protein is CSVASGNTIYF.

The V and J genes are TRBV28 and TRBJ2-7; no reliable D call. Trimming cost V 3 bases and J 0 bases, with 12 bases left between them. This CDR3 comprises 15 residues. CDR1 and CDR2 (germline): MDHEN, SYDVKM. CDR3 loop: CASSFVGRLSYEQYF. CDR3 bases: TGTGCCAGCAGTTTTGTAGGGCGTCTCTCCTACGAGCAGTACTTC.

This sequence joins TRBV4-2 and TRBJ2-7, with 12 bases identical to TRBD2. From germline, CDR1 is LGHNA and CDR2 YNFKEQ. Losses at the gene ends were 1 base for V and 5 bases for J; bases not matched to a gene: 6. The CDR3 is made up of 16 amino acids. CDR3 sequence reads: CASSQATSGRSNEQYF. Written as DNA, the CDR3 is TGTGCCAGCAGCCAAGCGACTAGCGGGAGAAGCAACGAGCAGTACTTC.

V gene TRBV13 combines with J gene TRBJ2-7; TRBD2 agrees at 10 bases. Germline CDR1 is PRHDT and CDR2 is FYEKMQ (reference sequence). The CDR3 totals 14 residues. V lost 5 bases and J lost 7; bases outside the gene matches: 8. The CDR3 DNA reads as TGTGCCAGCAGCCGCAGCGGGAGGGCCGGAGAGCAGTACTTC. Amino acid sequence: CASSRSGRAGEQYF.

This clone has a handful of counts. The rearrangement joins TRBV11-2 to TRBJ2-3, with 7 positions matching TRBD2. The J segment lost 6 bases and the V segment lost 3 bases, leaving 6 bases of the junction unmatched. Germline values: CDR1 SGHAT, CDR2 FQNNGV. The CDR3 runs to 14 residues. The CDR3 DNA follows: TGTGCCAGCAGCTTCCGGGAGGATTCGGATACGCAGTATTTT. This codes for CASSFREDSDTQYF.

This clone was observed once. The chain carries TRBV5-1 and TRBJ2-7; TRBD2 aligns across 13 bases. After removal of 4 bases from V and 5 bases from J, the junction contained 3 bases not matched to a gene. CDR1 is SGHRS and CDR2 is YFSETQ in the germline V gene. The CDR3 is made up of 14 amino acids. The CDR3: CASSKGLAGDEQYF. CDR3 DNA sequence: TGCGCCAGCAGCAAAGGACTAGCGGGAGACGAGCAGTACTTC.

The gene calls are TRBV2 and TRBJ2-1, with TRBD2 matching over 9 bases. Looked up from germline, CDR1 is SNHLY and CDR2 is FYNNEI. Trimming cost V 0 bases and J 4 bases; bases outside gene matches: 13. This CDR3 has 19 amino acids. This chain's CDR3 is CASSEAPAYLAGTYNEQFF. For the CDR3, the DNA is TGTGCCAGCAGTGAAGCGCCGGCTTATCTAGCGGGGACTTACAATGAGCAGTTCTTC.

The V call is TRBV30, the J call TRBJ1-3; the D gene is possibly TRBD1 (6 bases). V lost 4 bases, J lost 0 bases, and 10 bases lay in between. Per germline, CDR1 GTSNPN and CDR2 SVGIG (reference sequence). This CDR3 has 14 residues. The CDR3 here is CAWKQGASGNTIYF. The CDR3 nucleotides read TGTGCCTGGAAACAGGGAGCCTCTGGAAACACCATATATTTT.

This rearrangement joins TRBV6-5 to TRBJ1-2; 9 bases fit TRBD1. The V and J ends lost 0 bases and 6 bases, in that order; junction bases with no gene match: 5. The CDR3 consists of 15 residues. The germline V gene encodes CDR1 MNHEY and CDR2 SVGAGI. CDR3 in amino acids: CASSYSRTGEDGYTF. CDR3 nucleotide sequence: TGTGCCAGCAGTTACTCAAGGACAGGGGAGGATGGCTACACCTTC.